The 17 T cell receptor beta chains below all came from one sample that was sequenced in a study of cytomegalovirus exposure and HLA in healthy donors. Primers included in the PCR were 60 Vbeta and 13 Jbeta primers. The protocol was immunoSEQ multiplex PCR, while the TCRdb copy is restricted to in-frame clones and leaves out a portion. The data show around 170,000 clones, approximately 78% seen once. The sample consisted of PBMCs. The receptors were gathered from a young woman in good health and CMV-seronegative.

The rearrangement uses TRBV11-2 and TRBJ2-7, with TRBD1 matching over 8 bases. The germline V gene encodes CDR1 SGHAT and CDR2 FQNNGV. The CDR3 consists of 15 residues. With 7 bases clipped from V and 2 bases from J, the junction kept 10 bases outside the gene matches. CDR3 nucleotide sequence: TGTGCCAGCACCGACCCAGGGGGCTTACCCTACGAGCAGTACTTC. Protein: CASTDPGGLPYEQYF.

About this clone: The germline gene is not matched at one end of the junction; a read error may be the cause. V gene TRBV5-1 combines with J gene TRBJ2-5; 9 bases align to TRBD2. The CDR3 has 15 amino acids. CDR1 is SGHRS and CDR2 is YFSETQ in the germline V gene. The CDR3 spells CTSSLWWTSDETQYF. The CDR3 DNA sequence: TGCACCAGCAGCTTGTGGTGGACTAGCGACGAGACCCAGTACTTC.

The chain carries TRBV4-1 and TRBJ1-5; 8 positions match TRBD1. CDR3 size: 17 residues. The germline V gene encodes CDR1 MGHRA and CDR2 YSYEKL. The J segment lost 1 base and the V segment lost 0 bases, leaving 5 bases of the junction unmatched. In DNA form, the CDR3 reads TGCGCCAGCAGCCAAGATTGGCGGACAGGGAGCAATCAGCCCCAGCATTTT. The encoded protein is CASSQDWRTGSNQPQHF.

This clone was seen only once. This chain connects TRBV19 to TRBJ2-7; TRBD1 matches 11 bases. CDR3 length: 15 amino acids. Germline-derived CDR1 and CDR2 are LNHDA and SQIVND (reference sequence). V gave up 5 bases and J gave up 2 bases; unmatched junction bases: 5. DNA for the CDR3: TGTGCCAGTAGTGTTCCGGGACAGGGGGCCTACGAGCAGTACTTC. Its translation is CASSVPGQGAYEQYF.

The rearrangement uses TRBV6-5 and TRBJ2-3, with a weak D call TRBD2 (5 bases). The V end was cut by 0 bases, the J end by 5 bases, with 15 bases between. Per the germline V gene, CDR1 is MNHEY and CDR2 is SVGAGI. CDR3 length: 16 amino acids. CDR3 DNA: TGTGCCAGCAGTTACTCGGTGGGAGTCGCCCAAGATACGCAGTATTTT. Translated: CASSYSVGVAQDTQYF.

This chain links TRBV7-9 with TRBJ2-3; D not resolved. This CDR3 region has 17 residues. Looked up from germline, CDR1 is SEHNR and CDR2 is FQNEAQ (reference sequence). Trimming took off 2 bases at V and 9 bases at J, with 24 bases between the two ends. This CDR3 is CASSLKILMAAPRTQYF. The CDR3 nucleotides are TGTGCCAGCAGCTTAAAGATCCTAATGGCAGCCCCCAGGACGCAGTATTTT.

The chain recombines TRBV27 with TRBJ1-2; 10 bases align to TRBD1. The CDR3 is 15 amino acids. Trimming at V came to 7 bases and at J to 4 bases, leaving 9 bases not matched to a gene. Germline assignment: CDR1 MNHEY and CDR2 SMNVEV (reference sequence). The CDR3 nucleotides are TGTGCCAGCACCAAACTGGGACAGGGGACCTATGGCTACACCTTC. Translated, it gives CASTKLGQGTYGYTF.

The table lists this clone with a count of one. The gene calls are TRBV4-2 and TRBJ2-4, with D tentatively TRBD1 (5 bases). This CDR3 region has 17 residues. CDR1 LGHNA and CDR2 YNFKEQ come from the germline V gene. Trimming took off 0 bases at V and 3 bases at J, with 15 bases between the two ends. The CDR3 here is CASSQEGLGSNKNIQYF. For the CDR3, the DNA is TGTGCCAGCAGCCAAGAGGGGCTCGGGTCTAACAAAAACATTCAGTACTTC.

The chain joins TRBV28 to TRBJ2-5; 9 bases map to TRBD2. Germline V gives CDR1 MDHEN, CDR2 SYDVKM. V lost 3 bases, J lost 0 bases, and 5 bases stayed unmatched. The CDR3 is made up of 16 amino acids. The CDR3 spells CASSFPSGEYQETQYF. The CDR3, as DNA: TGTGCCAGCAGTTTCCCTAGCGGGGAGTACCAAGAGACCCAGTACTTC.

The rearrangement joins TRBV30 to TRBJ1-2; 8 bases line up with TRBD1. The V gene end was trimmed by 2 bases and the J gene end by 4 bases; junction bases not matched to a gene: 3. CDR1 and CDR2 (germline): GTSNPN, SVGIG (reference sequence). This CDR3 has 13 residues. The CDR3 sequence is CAWSRQGIYGYTF. In nucleotides, the CDR3 is TGTGCCTGGAGTCGACAGGGGATCTATGGCTACACCTTC.

The chain couples TRBV29-1 to TRBJ2-1; 8 bases map to TRBD2. In germline, CDR1 is SQVTM, CDR2 ANQGSEA. J lost 9 bases, V lost 6 bases, and 4 bases had no gene match. The CDR3 runs 11 residues. The CDR3 DNA sequence: TGCAGCGTCCCGGGGGGGGTTGAGCAGTTCTTC. Its protein product is CSVPGGVEQFF.

The CDR3 coding sequence is TGTGCCAGCAGTTACGATGCCCCCGGCTATGGCTACACCTTC. This gives the protein CASSYDAPGYGYTF. The rearrangement uses TRBV6-5 and TRBJ1-2; no clear D gene. The CDR3 contains 14 residues. Germline V gene data show CDR1 as MNHEY and CDR2 as SVGAGI. The V end was cut by 2 bases, the J end by 4 bases, with 11 bases between.

The chain couples TRBV9 to TRBJ1-2, with TRBD1 matching 10 bases. The V segment lost 3 bases and the J segment 5 bases; nucleotides outside the gene matches: 7. CDR3 size: 15 residues. The germline CDR1 and CDR2 sequences are SGDLS and YYNGEE. CDR3 in DNA: TGTGCCAGCAGCGCGACAGGGGGCATGTGGTATGGCTACACCTTC. Translated, it gives CASSATGGMWYGYTF. The full variable domain, rest sourced from reference TRBV9 and TRBJ1-2, is DSGVTQTPKHLITATGQRVTLRCSPRSGDLSVYWYQQSLDQGLQFLIQYYNGEERAKGNILERFSAQQFPDLHSELNLSSLELGDSALYFCASSATGGMWYGYTFGSGTRLTVV.

This clone showed up just a few times. DNA of the CDR3: TGTGCCAGCAGTCTGGACAGGATCGGCTATGGCTACACCTTC. The encoded protein is CASSLDRIGYGYTF. This chain joins TRBV6-5 and TRBJ1-2, with 7 bases aligning to TRBD1. CDR1 and CDR2 (germline): MNHEY, SVGAGI. V trimming: 5 bases; J trimming: 4 bases; junction bases outside the gene matches: 7. The CDR3 runs 14 residues.

The table lists this clone with a few counts. The chain is built from TRBV7-8 and TRBJ1-1; D may be TRBD1 (5 bases). The germline V gene has CDR1 SGHVS and CDR2 FQNEAQ. The CDR3 extends over 15 amino acids. Trimming removed 5 bases at V and 0 bases at J, with 13 bases between. The CDR3 DNA reads as TGTGCCAGCAGCGCTCGACAGCCAATGAACACTGAAGCTTTCTTT. Its protein product is CASSARQPMNTEAFF.

CDR3 coding DNA: TGTGCCAGCAGCCCCGACCCGGGGACAGGAACAGTCGGCACCTTC. It yields the protein CASSPDPGTGTVGTF. The V call is TRBV7-8, the J call TRBJ1-2; 8 positions agree with TRBD1. Germline lookup yields CDR1 SGHVS and CDR2 FQNEAQ. The CDR3 has 15 amino acids. V lost 5 bases, J lost 13 bases, and 18 bases stayed unmatched.

The V call is TRBV25-1, the J call TRBJ2-1; 13 bases line up with TRBD2. Trimming removed 2 bases from V and 2 bases from J; junction bases left unmatched: 3. CDR1 is MGHDK, CDR2 SYGVNS, per germline. CDR3 length: 17 amino acids. In nucleotides, the CDR3 is TGTGCCAGCAGTGAACTCGGACTAGCGGGAGCCTACAATGAGCAGTTCTTC. Translating it yields CASSELGLAGAYNEQFF.